Listed here are 21 T cell receptor beta chains from one sample, sequenced in a study of T cell responses to AZD1222 COVID-19 vaccine. Only in-frame clones appear in the TCRdb table, and some are missing; sequencing was by immunoSEQ multiplex PCR. The repertoire holds about 82,000 clones, with 85% to 95% as singletons. This specimen was peripheral blood, taken on day 0 of AZD1222 vaccination. These receptors all stem from an adult in good health.

The chain has TRBV5-1 and TRBJ1-1; weak D call: TRBD1 (5 bases). The CDR3 has 14 residues. Trimming cost V 0 bases and J 6 bases, with 12 bases left between them. Per the germline V gene, CDR1 is SGHRS and CDR2 is YFSETQ. The DNA of the CDR3 is TGCGCCAGCAGCTTGGCCGAGGGGTACGCTGAAGCTTTCTTT. This codes for CASSLAEGYAEAFF. The full variable domain, with the rest looked up from reference TRBV5-1 and TRBJ1-1, is KAGVTQTPRYLIKTRGQQVTLSCSPISGHRSVSWYQQTPGQGLQFLFEYFSETQRNKGNFPGRFSGRQFSNSRSEMNVSTLELGDSALYLCASSLAEGYAEAFFGQGTRLTVV.

The V call is TRBV7-9, the J call TRBJ1-4; no definite D call. This CDR3 has 14 residues. Trimming stripped 3 bases from V and 4 bases from J, with 9 bases between. Germline V CDR1 and CDR2: SEHNR, FQNEAQ (reference sequence). CDR3 nucleotide sequence: TGTGCCAGCAGCTTGACGCAGGTTAATGAAAAACTGTTTTTT. Translated, it gives CASSLTQVNEKLFF.

The CDR3 protein is CSASAEYGNQPQHF. The CDR3 DNA is TGCAGTGCTAGTGCGGAATATGGCAATCAGCCCCAGCATTTT. The chain is built from TRBV20-1 and TRBJ1-5; D is uncertain. Trimming stripped 3 bases from V and 2 bases from J, with 11 bases between. Germline V gene data show CDR1 as DFQATT and CDR2 as SNEGSKA (reference sequence). The CDR3 runs 14 residues.

The rearrangement uses TRBV28 and TRBJ2-5; D gene ambiguous. Germline V gene sequence: CDR1 MDHEN, CDR2 SYDVKM. The CDR3 covers 15 residues. Between the trimmed V and J ends, which lost 2 bases and 5 bases, there was a span of 15 bases. CDR3 bases: TGTGCCAGCAGTTTAGAGACGAGGATTTTTGAGACCCAGTACTTC. Protein: CASSLETRIFETQYF.

The V call is TRBV9, the J call TRBJ1-2; possible D gene TRBD1, 5 bases. Trimming shortened V by 5 bases and J by 5 bases, and 16 bases separated the two germline ends. CDR3 size: 14 residues. Germline V gene data show CDR1 as SGDLS and CDR2 as YYNGEE. The CDR3 region is CASSWDSAGYGYTF. For the CDR3, the DNA is TGTGCCAGCAGTTGGGACTCTGCGGGATATGGCTACACCTTC. The full variable domain, completed using reference TRBV9 and TRBJ1-2, is DSGVTQTPKHLITATGQRVTLRCSPRSGDLSVYWYQQSLDQGLQFLIQYYNGEERAKGNILERFSAQQFPDLHSELNLSSLELGDSALYFCASSWDSAGYGYTFGSGTRLTVV.

The chain joins TRBV5-1 to TRBJ1-1; 8 positions match TRBD1. V lost 2 bases and J lost 4; bases outside the gene matches: 4. The CDR3 spans 14 residues. Germline CDR1 is SGHRS and CDR2 is YFSETQ. CDR3 region: CASSLLTGGTEAFF. The CDR3 DNA reads TGCGCCAGCAGCTTACTTACAGGGGGCACTGAAGCTTTCTTT.

Here the CDR3 reads CASTTGATNEKLFF. The CDR3 DNA reads TGTGCCAGTACCACAGGAGCAACTAATGAAAAACTGTTTTTT. The chain uses TRBV19 and TRBJ1-4, with D tentatively TRBD1 (5 bases). The CDR3 is 14 amino acids. Germline assignment: CDR1 LNHDA and CDR2 SQIVND (reference sequence). The ends were cut back, 7 bases at V and 0 bases at J, with 9 bases in the middle.

The chain couples TRBV2 to TRBJ2-6; D not certain. V lost 1 base, J lost 0 bases, and 4 bases lay in between. Germline-derived CDR1 and CDR2 are SNHLY and FYNNEI. The CDR3 contains 15 residues. CDR3 amino acids: CASSEGRSGANVLTF. In DNA form, the CDR3 reads TGTGCCAGCAGTGAAGGTCGCTCTGGGGCCAACGTCCTGACTTTC. Looking up the rest from reference TRBV2 and TRBJ2-6 gives the full variable domain: EPEVTQTPSHQVTQMGQEVILRCVPISNHLYFYWYRQILGQKVEFLVSFYNNEISEKSEIFDDQFSVERPDGSNFTLKIRSTKLEDSAMYFCASSEGRSGANVLTFGAGSRLTVL.

The J gene is TRBJ2-7, the V gene TRBV3-1 (or the pseudogene TRBV3-2); D is undetermined. Trimming left V 1 base short and J 3 bases short, with 7 bases between. This CDR3 spans 13 amino acids. CDR1 and CDR2 from the germline V gene are LGHDT and YNNKEL (reference sequence). CDR3 residues: CASSQAVSYEQYF. CDR3 nucleotides: TGTGCCAGCAGCCAAGCCGTCAGCTACGAGCAGTACTTC.

The chain employs TRBV5-6 and TRBJ1-2; D might be TRBD1 (5 bases). This CDR3 has 15 amino acids. Trimming removed 2 bases from V and 8 bases from J, with 19 bases in between. Germline lookup yields CDR1 SGHDT and CDR2 YYEEEE. CDR3 coding DNA: TGTGCCAGCAGCTTACCGGGACCCGATATGGGCGGCTACACCTTC. Encoded protein: CASSLPGPDMGGYTF. Supplemented by reference TRBV5-6 and TRBJ1-2, the full variable domain reads DAGVTQSPTHLIKTRGQQVTLRCSPKSGHDTVSWYQQALGQGPQFIFQYYEEEERQRGNFPDRFSGHQFPNYSSELNVNALLLGDSALYLCASSLPGPDMGGYTFGSGTRLTVV.

This chain connects TRBV5-1 to TRBJ2-5, with 9 bases matching TRBD1. V shed 6 bases and J 4 bases; nucleotides not matched to a gene: 10. From germline, CDR1 is SGHRS and CDR2 YFSETQ. This CDR3 contains 15 residues. CDR3 bases: TGCGCCAGCACCCTATTTGGGGACAGGGTAGAGACCCAGTACTTC. Encoded protein: CASTLFGDRVETQYF. Full variable domain (outside the CDR3, taken from reference TRBV5-1 and TRBJ2-5): KAGVTQTPRYLIKTRGQQVTLSCSPISGHRSVSWYQQTPGQGLQFLFEYFSETQRNKGNFPGRFSGRQFSNSRSEMNVSTLELGDSALYLCASTLFGDRVETQYFGPGTRLLVL.

V and J are TRBV5-1 and TRBJ2-1; 16 bases agree with TRBD2. V lost 3 bases to trimming and J lost 8 bases; unmatched junction nucleotides: 8. Germline V lookup: CDR1 SGHRS, CDR2 YFSETQ. The CDR3 contains 17 residues. CDR3 region: CASSSGLAGGPRDEQFF. The CDR3 nucleotides read TGCGCCAGCAGCTCGGGACTAGCGGGGGGGCCGCGTGATGAGCAGTTCTTC.

Only one count was recorded for this clone. The chain links TRBV7-9 to TRBJ1-1; D possibly corresponds to TRBD1 (5 bases). From germline, CDR1 is SEHNR and CDR2 FQNEAQ (reference sequence). V was pared by 3 bases and J by 5 bases, with 10 bases between. The CDR3 sequence is 13 residues long. CDR3 coding DNA: TGTGCCAGCAGCTTGGGGGGTGGGACTGAAGCTTTCTTT. Translating gives CASSLGGGTEAFF.

The chain joins TRBV19 to TRBJ1-6, with D possibly being TRBD1 (5 bases). CDR1 LNHDA and CDR2 SQIVND come from the germline V gene (reference sequence). V was pared by 3 bases and J by 1 base, with 7 bases between. The CDR3 has 15 residues. This chain's CDR3 is CASSIQGSYNSPLHF. The DNA for the CDR3 is TGTGCCAGTAGTATCCAGGGTTCCTATAATTCACCCCTCCACTTT. Complete variable domain (other parts from reference TRBV19 and TRBJ1-6): DGGITQSPKYLFRKEGQNVTLSCEQNLNHDAMYWYRQDPGQGLRLIYYSQIVNDFQKGDIAEGYSVSREKKESFPLTVTSAQKNPTAFYLCASSIQGSYNSPLHFGNGTRLTVT.

V and J are TRBV13 and TRBJ2-4; unclear D gene. V shed 5 bases and J shed 1 base, with 3 bases lying between them. The CDR3 has 12 amino acids. In germline, CDR1 is PRHDT, CDR2 FYEKMQ (reference sequence). CDR3 amino acids: CASSLAKNIQYF. The DNA of the CDR3 is TGTGCCAGCAGCCTTGCCAAAAACATTCAGTACTTC.

This chain joins TRBV7-6 and TRBJ2-3; 11 bases align to TRBD2. The CDR3 is made up of 16 amino acids. The V gene's germline CDR1 is SGHVS and CDR2 FNYEAQ. The V gene end was trimmed by 5 bases and the J gene end by 3 bases; junction bases not matched to a gene: 7. CDR3 sequence reads: CASSPTTSGVTDTQYF. CDR3 nucleotides: TGTGCCAGCAGCCCGACGACTAGCGGGGTAACAGATACGCAGTATTTT.

The chain couples TRBV9 to TRBJ1-2, with no clear D. Between the trimmed V and J ends, which lost 0 bases and 2 bases, there was a span of 5 bases. Germline values: CDR1 SGDLS, CDR2 YYNGEE. CDR3 length: 13 amino acids. This CDR3 reads CASSVEQNYGYTF. The CDR3, as DNA: TGTGCCAGCAGCGTAGAGCAGAACTATGGCTACACCTTC.

The chain combines TRBV28 with TRBJ2-1; D perhaps matches TRBD2 (6 bases). The germline gives CDR1 MDHEN, CDR2 SYDVKM. This CDR3 comprises 15 residues. V dropped 6 bases and J dropped 6 bases, with 18 bases sitting between them. CDR3 sequence reads: CASRPPGLAFNEQFF. The CDR3 region has the DNA TGTGCCAGCAGGCCTCCGGGACTGGCTTTCAATGAGCAGTTCTTC.

The chain is built from TRBV14 and TRBJ1-4; tentatively, D is TRBD1 (6 bases). This CDR3 is built from 15 residues. The germline V gene encodes CDR1 SGHDN and CDR2 FVKESK. The V end lost 5 bases, the J end lost 8 bases, and 18 bases lay between the germline ends. This CDR3 is CASSRAGVVGEKLFF. In DNA form, the CDR3 reads TGTGCCAGCAGCAGAGCAGGGGTTGTCGGGGAAAAACTGTTTTTT.

The CDR3 DNA is TGCAGCGTGGGGGGCTCGACTAGCGGGGCGGAAGAGACCCAGTACTTC. As protein: CSVGGSTSGAEETQYF. This sequence joins TRBV29-1 and TRBJ2-5, with TRBD2 identical over 11 bases. Germline V gene sequence: CDR1 SQVTM, CDR2 ANQGSEA. The CDR3 extends over 16 amino acids. V lost 6 bases to trimming and J lost 3 bases; unmatched junction nucleotides: 12.

This chain joins TRBV5-1 and TRBJ2-1; 14 bases are a match to TRBD2. J gave up 5 bases and V 2 bases, and 6 bases lay outside the gene matches. The CDR3 length is 17 residues. Germline lookup yields CDR1 SGHRS and CDR2 YFSETQ. CDR3 sequence reads: CASSFGLAGGGNNEQFF. The CDR3 DNA reads TGCGCCAGCAGCTTCGGACTAGCGGGGGGCGGAAACAATGAGCAGTTCTTC.